The 17 T cell receptor beta chains listed next were all sequenced from one sample in a study of blood T cell repertoires in COVID-19. Assay used: immunoSEQ multiplex PCR; TCRdb lists only in-frame clones, some missing. Among 260,000 or so clones listed, 85% were seen once. What was sequenced was PBMCs or T cells enriched from blood (not recorded which). The receptors here all came from a woman aged 50 to 65 who had recovered from COVID-19.

This clone has more than one count but fewer than ten. The rearrangement uses TRBV12-3 or TRBV12-4 and TRBJ1-2; no clear D. Trimming removed 5 bases from V and 11 bases from J, with 12 bases in between. The CDR3 is 11 amino acids. The CDR3 reads CASSPIQNYTF. Written as DNA, the CDR3 is TGTGCCAGCAGTCCAATCCAGAATTACACCTTC.

This clone was observed a few times. The J gene is TRBJ2-5, the V gene TRBV10-3; 7 bases are shared with TRBD1. CDR1 and CDR2 from the germline V gene are ENHRY and SYGVKD. The CDR3 loop spans 13 amino acids. Losses at the gene ends were 10 bases for V and 1 base for J; bases not matched to a gene: 6. In DNA, the CDR3 is TGTGCCACCGGACAGGACGGCCAAGAGACCCAGTACTTC. Amino acids: CATGQDGQETQYF.

This chain uses TRBV6-1 with TRBJ1-5, with D possibly matching TRBD1 (5 bases). The CDR3 spans 14 residues. Germline V gene lookup returns CDR1 MNHNS and CDR2 SASEGT. Trimming removed 1 base from V and 7 bases from J, with 11 bases in between. The CDR3, as DNA: TGTGCCAGCAGTGAAGGGAGGGGAGCCCAGCCCCAGCATTTT. Its protein product is CASSEGRGAQPQHF.

About this clone itself: Sequence at one end of the junction differs from germline and may be a read error. The V gene is TRBV7-9, the J gene TRBJ2-3, with D possibly being TRBD1 (6 bases). Germline V lookup: CDR1 SEHNR, CDR2 FQNEAQ (reference sequence). CDR3 length: 12 residues. CDR3 region: CASSLMGARTNF. DNA of the CDR3: TGTGCCAGCAGCTTAATGGGGGCACGAACCAATTTT.

The chain uses TRBV4-2 and TRBJ1-6, with a tentative D call TRBD1 (5 bases). There are 18 residues in the CDR3. Germline CDR1 LGHNA, CDR2 YNFKEQ. Trimming pared 0 bases from V and 7 bases from J, leaving 19 bases between. CDR3 loop: CASSQEDYLRRGNSPLHF. CDR3 DNA sequence: TGTGCCAGCAGCCAAGAGGACTATTTACGGAGGGGCAATTCACCCCTCCACTTT.

This clone was picked up one time. The genes are TRBV10-3 and TRBJ2-7; 12 bases fit TRBD1. The CDR3 is 14 amino acids. Unmatched junction bases numbered 7, after V lost 8 bases and J lost 5 bases. Germline CDR1 ENHRY, CDR2 SYGVKD. CDR3 sequence: CAIRPGQGADEQYF. The CDR3 nucleotides are TGTGCCATCCGACCGGGACAGGGGGCGGACGAGCAGTACTTC.

This chain links TRBV3-1 (or the pseudogene TRBV3-2) with TRBJ1-5; D not resolved. This CDR3 is built from 13 residues. Trimming left V 0 bases short and J 7 bases short, with 7 bases between. CDR1 LGHDT and CDR2 YNNKEL come from the germline V gene (reference sequence). The CDR3 region is CASSQDPGQPQHF. The CDR3 nucleotides read TGTGCCAGCAGCCAAGATCCGGGACAGCCCCAGCATTTT.

V and J are TRBV4-1 and TRBJ1-5; possibly TRBD1 for D (5 bases). CDR3 length: 15 amino acids. The V and J ends lost 6 bases and 6 bases respectively, with 18 bases between them. CDR1 MGHRA and CDR2 YSYEKL come from the germline V gene. CDR3 DNA: TGCGCCAGCAGGCTAGACGGGGGGGGGAGTCAGCCCCAGCATTTT. Its translation is CASRLDGGGSQPQHF.

The chain uses TRBV11-2 and TRBJ2-7, with a possible D match to TRBD1 (5 bases). The CDR3 length is 14 residues. The V and J ends lost 2 bases and 3 bases respectively, with 11 bases between them. CDR1 is SGHAT, CDR2 FQNNGV, per germline. The CDR3 DNA follows: TGTGCCAGCAGCTTACAGGCAGGGATCTACGAGCAGTACTTC. It translates to CASSLQAGIYEQYF.

The J gene is TRBJ1-3, the V gene TRBV30; D ambiguous. Looked up from germline, CDR1 is GTSNPN and CDR2 is SVGIG (reference sequence). The ends were cut back, 2 bases at V and 1 base at J, with 21 bases in the middle. The CDR3 covers 18 residues. CDR3 coding DNA: TGTGCCTGGAGTCAACTTGGGCAGATTGGATGGTCTGGAAACACCATATATTTT. This sequence encodes CAWSQLGQIGWSGNTIYF.

V is TRBV7-9 and J is TRBJ2-1, with TRBD1 matching 10 bases. The trim removed 4 bases at V and 4 bases at J, leaving 4 bases unmatched. The CDR3 is 15 residues long. The germline CDR1 and CDR2 sequences are SEHNR and FQNEAQ (reference sequence). The CDR3 bases are TGTGCCAGCAGCTCGGGACAGGGGATATACAATGAGCAGTTCTTC. Its protein product is CASSSGQGIYNEQFF.

The V and J genes are TRBV19 and TRBJ1-2; 8 positions agree with TRBD1. The CDR3 has 15 amino acids. The V segment lost 5 bases and the J segment 1 base; nucleotides outside the gene matches: 6. Germline CDR1 reads LNHDA; CDR2 reads SQIVND (reference sequence). The chain's CDR3 is CASSPGTGFNYGYTF. DNA of the CDR3: TGTGCCAGTAGTCCAGGGACAGGATTTAACTATGGCTACACCTTC.

This sequence joins TRBV27 and TRBJ1-6; unclear D gene. The CDR3 extends over 12 amino acids. The germline V gene encodes CDR1 MNHEY and CDR2 SMNVEV (reference sequence). Trimming took 6 bases from V and 7 from J, leaving 7 bases between them. CDR3 sequence: CASREENSPLHF. The CDR3 DNA sequence: TGTGCCAGCAGGGAGGAAAATTCACCCCTCCACTTT.

V is TRBV19 and J is TRBJ1-5; no firm D call. The CDR3 is 17 amino acids. Trimming shortened V by 7 bases and J by 0 bases, and 19 bases separated the two germline ends. From germline, CDR1 is LNHDA and CDR2 SQIVND (reference sequence). The chain's CDR3 is CASTPTEKEYSNQPQHF. The CDR3 DNA reads TGTGCCAGTACCCCTACAGAAAAAGAATATAGCAATCAGCCCCAGCATTTT.

This clone was found many times. The chain carries TRBV7-9 and TRBJ2-1; D gene unclear. V was shortened by 1 base and J by 10 bases, with 8 bases between the two germline ends. Germline V gene lookup returns CDR1 SEHNR and CDR2 FQNEAQ (reference sequence). CDR3 size: 12 residues. CDR3 protein: CASSLVTREQFF. In DNA, the CDR3 is TGTGCCAGCAGCTTAGTAACTCGGGAGCAGTTCTTC.

J is TRBJ1-1 and V is TRBV18; D is possibly TRBD1 (5 bases). Trimming removed 3 bases at V and 10 bases at J, with 18 bases between. CDR3 length equals 14 residues. Germline V gene lookup returns CDR1 KGHSH and CDR2 LQKENI. CDR3 region: CASSPGEWLGGAFF. The CDR3 DNA is TGTGCCAGCTCACCGGGGGAGTGGTTGGGGGGAGCTTTCTTT.

V gene TRBV5-1 combines with J gene TRBJ1-4, with D perhaps matching TRBD1 (5 bases). This CDR3 contains 14 residues. V was pared by 3 bases and J by 0 bases, with 6 bases between. CDR1 is SGHRS, CDR2 YFSETQ, per germline. CDR3 residues: CASSSQATNEKLFF. The CDR3 bases are TGCGCCAGCAGCTCACAGGCAACTAATGAAAAACTGTTTTTT.